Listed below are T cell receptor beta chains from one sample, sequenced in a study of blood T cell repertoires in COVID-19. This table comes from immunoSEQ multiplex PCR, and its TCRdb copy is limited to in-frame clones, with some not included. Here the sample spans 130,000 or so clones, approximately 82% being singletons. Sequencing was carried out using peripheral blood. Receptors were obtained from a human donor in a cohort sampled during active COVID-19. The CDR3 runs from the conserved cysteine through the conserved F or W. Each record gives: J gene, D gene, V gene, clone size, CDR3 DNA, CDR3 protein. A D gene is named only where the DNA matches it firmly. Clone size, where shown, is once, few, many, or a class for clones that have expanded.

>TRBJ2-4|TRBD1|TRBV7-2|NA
TGTGCCAGCAGCTTAGGATGGGGGACAGTTAAAAACATTCAGTACTTC
CASSLGWGTVKNIQYF
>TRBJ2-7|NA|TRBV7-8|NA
TGTGCCAGCAGCTTCGAATCAGGGTATCGGAACGAGCAGTACTTC
CASSFESGYRNEQYF
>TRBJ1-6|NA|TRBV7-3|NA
TGTGCCAGCAGCTTTGGGGGGAGCTCCTATAATTCACCCCTCCACTTT
CASSFGGSSYNSPLHF
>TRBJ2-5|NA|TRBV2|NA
TGTGCCAGCAGGTGGGCTCAAGAGACCCAGTACTTC
CASRWAQETQYF
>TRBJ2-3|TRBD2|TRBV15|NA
TGTGCCACCAGCAGAGACCCAGCGGGAGCGGGAGATACGCAGTATTTT
CATSRDPAGAGDTQYF
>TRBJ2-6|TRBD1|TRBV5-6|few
TGTGCCAGCAGCTTAACAGGGGTTGGGGGCACTGGGGCCAACGTCCTGACTTTC
CASSLTGVGGTGANVLTF
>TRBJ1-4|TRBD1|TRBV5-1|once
TGCGCCAGCAGCGGGGGACAGACCGAAAATGAAAAACTGTTTTTT
CASSGGQTENEKLFF
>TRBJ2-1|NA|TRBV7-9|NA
TGTGCCAGCAGCCTAATCAGCAGGGTGGCCAATGAGCAGTTCTTC
CASSLISRVANEQFF
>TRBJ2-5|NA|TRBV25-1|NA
TGTGCCAGCATGCGAGAGACCCAGTACTTC
CASMRETQYF
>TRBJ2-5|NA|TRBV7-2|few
TGTGCCAGCAGTAAGTGGCGAGGACAAGAGACCCAGTACTTC
CASSKWRGQETQYF
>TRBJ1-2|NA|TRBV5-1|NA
TGCGCCAGCAGCTCCGGGGGGACCTCCGCCGCTGGCTACACCTTC
CASSSGGTSAAGYTF
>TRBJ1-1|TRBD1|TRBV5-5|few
TGTGCCAGCAGCGGCAGGGGGCGAGTGAACACTGAAGCTTTCTTT
CASSGRGRVNTEAFF
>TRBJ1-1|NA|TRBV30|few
TGTGCCTGGAGTAATTCGGGGAACACTGAAGCTTTCTTT
CAWSNSGNTEAFF
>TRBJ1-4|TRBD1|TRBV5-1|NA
TGCGCCAGCAGCCCCCAGGGGGCAACTAATGAAAAACTGTTTTTT
CASSPQGATNEKLFF
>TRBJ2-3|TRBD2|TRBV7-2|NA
TGTGCCAGCAGCCTCCGTTTAGCGGGTCGCACAGATACGCAGTATTTT
CASSLRLAGRTDTQYF
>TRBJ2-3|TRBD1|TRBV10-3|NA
TGTGCCATCAGTGTTGGACAGGGCTGGGGAGATACGCAGTATTTT
CAISVGQGWGDTQYF
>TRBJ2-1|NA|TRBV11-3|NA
TGTGCCAGCAGCTTTGAGGGCGGGGTAACCAATGAGCAGTTCTTC
CASSFEGGVTNEQFF
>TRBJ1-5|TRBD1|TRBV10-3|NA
TGTGCCATCAGCCAGGACAGGTCGGCTCAGCCCCAGCATTTT
CAISQDRSAQPQHF
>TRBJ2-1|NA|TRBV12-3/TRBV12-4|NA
TGTGCCAGCAGTTACAGGGAGTACAATGAGCAGTTCTTC
CASSYREYNEQFF
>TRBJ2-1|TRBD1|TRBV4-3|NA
TGCGCCAGCAGCCCAGGACAGGGAGTTTTGAATGAGCAGTTCTTC
CASSPGQGVLNEQFF
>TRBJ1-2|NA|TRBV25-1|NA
TGTGCCAGCAGTGACGGACTAGGAGGCTACACCTTC
CASSDGLGGYTF
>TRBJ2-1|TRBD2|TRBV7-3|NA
TGTGCCAGCAGCTTACCCCTAGGGGCGGGGGGAAATGAGCAGTTCTTC
CASSLPLGAGGNEQFF
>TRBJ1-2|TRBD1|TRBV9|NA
TGTGCCAGCAGCGTAGACAGGGGAGCTGCCTACACCTTC
CASSVDRGAAYTF
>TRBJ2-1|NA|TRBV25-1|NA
TGTGCCAGCAGTGATCGAGGGGGGACAGCCTCTTACAATGAGCAGTTCTTC
CASSDRGGTASYNEQFF
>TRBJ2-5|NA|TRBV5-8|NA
TGTGCCAGCATTGGCCTTTCGGAGACCCAGTACTTC
CASIGLSETQYF
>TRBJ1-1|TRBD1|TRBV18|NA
TGTGCCAGCTCACCCGGGACAGGGAACACTGAAGCTTTCTTT
CASSPGTGNTEAFF
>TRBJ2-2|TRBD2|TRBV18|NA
TGTGCCAGCTCACCTCCGAGACTAGCGGTAGCCGGGGAGCTGTTTTTT
CASSPPRLAVAGELFF
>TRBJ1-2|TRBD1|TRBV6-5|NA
TGTGCCAGCAGGTCAGACAGGGGATCCTATGGCTACACCTTC
CASRSDRGSYGYTF
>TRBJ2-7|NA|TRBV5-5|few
TGTGCCAGCAGTCGACAGGTATCCTACGAGCAGTACTTC
CASSRQVSYEQYF
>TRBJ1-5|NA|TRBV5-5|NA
TGTGCCAGCAGCTTGATGCTAAACGCCGATCAGCCCCAGCATTTT
CASSLMLNADQPQHF
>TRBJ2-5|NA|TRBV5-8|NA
TGTGCCAGCAGCTTGGTGGGACACCGAAACCAAGAGACCCAGTACTTC
CASSLVGHRNQETQYF
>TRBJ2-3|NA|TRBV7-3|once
TGTGCCAGCAGCCCGAGCCCGCCTAGCTACACCACAGATACGCAGTATTTT
CASSPSPPSYTTDTQYF
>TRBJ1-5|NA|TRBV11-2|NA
TGTGCCAGCAGCTTTGACAGAAACAATCAGCCCCAGCATTTT
CASSFDRNNQPQHF
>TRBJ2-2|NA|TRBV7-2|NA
TGTGCCAGCAGCCCTCGGGGTAGCGGAAACACCGGGGAGCTGTTTTTT
CASSPRGSGNTGELFF
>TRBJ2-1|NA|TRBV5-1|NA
TGCGCCAGCAGCTTGGATGGAGGTGCTTACAATGAGCAGTTCTTC
CASSLDGGAYNEQFF
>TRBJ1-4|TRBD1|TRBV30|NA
TGTGCCTGGAGTGTACGGGACAGTAATGAAAAACTGTTTTTT
CAWSVRDSNEKLFF
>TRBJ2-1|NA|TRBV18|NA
TGTGCCAGCTCACCGCAGACACCTTACAATGAGCAGTTCTTC
CASSPQTPYNEQFF
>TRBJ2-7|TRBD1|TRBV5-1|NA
TGCGCCAGCAGCTTAGAGGGGGCTCCATCCTACGAGCAGTACTTC
CASSLEGAPSYEQYF
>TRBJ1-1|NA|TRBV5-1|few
TGCGCCAGCAGTTATAGTATGAACACTGAAGCTTTCTTT
CASSYSMNTEAFF
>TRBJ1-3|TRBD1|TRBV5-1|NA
TGCGCCAGCAGCTTGGGGTTAGGCGGACAGGGAGATAGCTCTGGAAACACCATATATTTT
CASSLGLGGQGDSSGNTIYF
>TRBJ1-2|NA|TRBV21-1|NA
TGTGCCAGCAGCAAAGTAATCGGACAGGGAGGAAACTATGGCTACACCTTC
CASSKVIGQGGNYGYTF
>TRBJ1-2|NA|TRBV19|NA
TGTGCCAGTAGTATAGTGAGTCCAACGTTAATTCTCTATGGCTACACCTTC
CASSIVSPTLILYGYTF
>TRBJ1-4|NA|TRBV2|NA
TGTGCCAGCATCTGGGAGTCTAATGAAAAACTGTTTTTT
CASIWESNEKLFF
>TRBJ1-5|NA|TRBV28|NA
TGTGCCAGCAAACCCGGGAATCAGCCCCAGCATTTT
CASKPGNQPQHF
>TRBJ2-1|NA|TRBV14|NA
TGTGCCAGCAGCCAAGCGGGACGGCGGAGGGTCCCTTACAATGAGCAGTTCTTC
CASSQAGRRRVPYNEQFF
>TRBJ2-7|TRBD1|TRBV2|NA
TGTGCCAGCAGTGAAACGAGGACAGGGGGATACGAGCAGTACTTC
CASSETRTGGYEQYF